This is a list of T cell receptor beta chains from one sample in a study of beta chain features in type 1 diabetes. The assay was immunoSEQ multiplex PCR, and TCRdb's table has in-frame clones only and misses some. Of 900,000 or so clones listed, roughly a sixth are singletons. Sequencing used naive CD4+ T cells from blood. The receptors derive from a woman between 18 and 29 years old in good health. The CDR3 runs from the conserved cysteine through the conserved F or W. D genes are given only for firm matches. Some rows have no size entry. The others give once, few or many, or a class for an expanded clone.

len	abundance	d_gene	j_gene	v_gene	CDR3nt	CDR3aa
16	.	.	TRBJ2-7	TRBV7-8	TGTGCCAGCACCGATAGGGGGTGGGAAGGGGTCTACGAGCAGTACTTC	CASTDRGWEGVYEQYF
15	few	TRBD2	TRBJ2-1	TRBV7-8	TGTGCCAGCAGCTTGTTACTAGCGGGAATGAATGAGCAGTTCTTC	CASSLLLAGMNEQFF
12	few	TRBD2	TRBJ2-5	TRBV19	TGTGCCAGTAGTCTTGGGACTAGCGGGGTCAACTTC	CASSLGTSGVNF
12	few	.	TRBJ2-5	TRBV28	TGTGCCAGCAGGGGGGGCCAAGAGACCCAGTACTTC	CASRGGQETQYF
14	few	.	TRBJ2-1	TRBV28	TGTGCCAGCCTCGGAGCGAATTCCTACAATGAGCAGTTCTTC	CASLGANSYNEQFF
15	few	TRBD1	TRBJ1-1	TRBV5-1	TGCGCCAGCAGCCCACAACAGGGGCTCGACACTGAAGCTTTCTTT	CASSPQQGLDTEAFF
13	few	.	TRBJ2-3	TRBV14	TGTGCCAGCAGCCATATCCCCCCCAATACGCAGTATTTT	CASSHIPPNTQYF
16	.	.	TRBJ2-3	TRBV7-6	TGTGCCAGCAGCTTGCATAATGACCCGAATTTTGGTACGCAGTATTTT	CASSLHNDPNFGTQYF
11	few	.	TRBJ1-2	TRBV20-1	TGCTCGGGACATTCGGGCTATGGCTACACCTTC	CSGHSGYGYTF
12	few	.	TRBJ2-7	TRBV14	TGTGCCAGCAGCCAATTTGCTTACGAGCAGTACTTC	CASSQFAYEQYF
12	few	.	TRBJ2-2	TRBV27	TGTGCCAGCAGTTGGAACACCGGGGAGCTGTTTTTT	CASSWNTGELFF
15	many	TRBD2	TRBJ2-1	TRBV19	TGTGCCAGTAGTACAACTAGCGGGGTACACAATGAGCAGTTCTTC	CASSTTSGVHNEQFF
16	.	TRBD2	TRBJ2-2	TRBV7-8	TGTGCCAGCAGCTTACGGGCGGGAGGAACCACCGGGGAGCTGTTTTTT	CASSLRAGGTTGELFF
15	few	.	TRBJ2-7	TRBV28	TGTGCCAGCAGCCTACCACAAGGTACCTCCTACGAGCAGTACTTC	CASSLPQGTSYEQYF
15	few	.	TRBJ1-2	TRBV9	TGTGCCAGCAGCGTCGCCGGAACAGGGCCCTATGGCTACACCTTC	CASSVAGTGPYGYTF
17	.	TRBD1	TRBJ2-5	TRBV4-2	TGTGCCAGCAGCCAAGGACAGGGGGTCTCAGAGTGGGAGACCCAGTACTTC	CASSQGQGVSEWETQYF
14	.	.	TRBJ1-5	TRBV27	TGTGCCAGCAGTTTGGCGTATAGCAATCAGCCCCAGCATTTT	CASSLAYSNQPQHF
15	.	.	TRBJ1-2	TRBV7-9	TGTGCCAGCAGCTCCGGGGGAGGCGTGGACTATGGCTACACCTTC	CASSSGGGVDYGYTF